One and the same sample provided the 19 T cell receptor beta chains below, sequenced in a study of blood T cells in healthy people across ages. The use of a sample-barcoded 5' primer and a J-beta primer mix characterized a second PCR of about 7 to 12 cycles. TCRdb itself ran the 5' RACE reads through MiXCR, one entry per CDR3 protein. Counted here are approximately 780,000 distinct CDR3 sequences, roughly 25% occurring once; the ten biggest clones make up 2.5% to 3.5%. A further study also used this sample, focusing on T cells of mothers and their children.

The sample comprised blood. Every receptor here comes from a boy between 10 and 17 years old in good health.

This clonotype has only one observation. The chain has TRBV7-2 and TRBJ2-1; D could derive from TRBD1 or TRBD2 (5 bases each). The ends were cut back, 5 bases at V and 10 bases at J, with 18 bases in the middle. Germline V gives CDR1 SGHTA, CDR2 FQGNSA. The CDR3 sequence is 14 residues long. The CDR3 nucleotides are TGTGCCAGCAGCGCGTGGACGGGGCCCAGGGAGCAGTTCTTC. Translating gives CASSAWTGPREQFF. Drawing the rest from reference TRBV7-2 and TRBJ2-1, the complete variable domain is GAGVSQSPSNKVTEKGKDVELRCDPISGHTALYWYRQSLGQGLEFLIYFQGNSAPDKSGLPSDRFSAERTGGSVSTLTIQRTQQEDSAVYLCASSAWTGPREQFFGPGTRLTVL.

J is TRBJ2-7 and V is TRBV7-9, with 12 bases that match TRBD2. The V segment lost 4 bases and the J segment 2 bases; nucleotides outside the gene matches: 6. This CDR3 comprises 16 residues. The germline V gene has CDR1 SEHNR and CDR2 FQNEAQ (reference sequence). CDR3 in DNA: TGTGCCAGCAGCTCGCTACTAGCGGGGGGTCCCTACGAGCAGTACTTC. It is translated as CASSSLLAGGPYEQYF.

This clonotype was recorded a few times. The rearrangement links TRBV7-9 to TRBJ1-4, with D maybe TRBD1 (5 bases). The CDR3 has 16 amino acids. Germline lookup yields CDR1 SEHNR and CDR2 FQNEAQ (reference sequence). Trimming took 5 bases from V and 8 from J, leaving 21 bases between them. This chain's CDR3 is CASSTSPEGRQEKLFF. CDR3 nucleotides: TGTGCCAGCAGCACCTCCCCGGAGGGGCGCCAAGAAAAACTGTTTTTT.

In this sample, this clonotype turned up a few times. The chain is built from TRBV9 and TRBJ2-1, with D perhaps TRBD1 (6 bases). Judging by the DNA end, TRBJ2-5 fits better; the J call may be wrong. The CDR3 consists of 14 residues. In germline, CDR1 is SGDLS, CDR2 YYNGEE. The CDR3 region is CASSVGTEKETQYF. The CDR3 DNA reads TGTGCCAGCAGCGTAGGGACAGAAAAAGAGACCCAGTACTTC.

CDR3 region: CAGQAGTSPGELFF. DNA of the CDR3: TGTGCCGGTCAGGCCGGGACTAGCCCCGGGGAGCTGTTTTTT. This chain joins TRBV28 and TRBJ2-2, with 9 bases identical to TRBD2. Germline V CDR1 and CDR2: MDHEN, SYDVKM. This CDR3 has 14 residues. J gave up 6 bases and V 11 bases, and 10 bases lay outside the gene matches.

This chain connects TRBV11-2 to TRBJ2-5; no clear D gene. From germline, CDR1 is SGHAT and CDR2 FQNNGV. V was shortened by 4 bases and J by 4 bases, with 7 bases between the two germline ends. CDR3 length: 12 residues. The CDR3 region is CASSWWRETQYF. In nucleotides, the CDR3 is TGTGCCAGCAGCTGGTGGAGAGAGACCCAGTACTTC.

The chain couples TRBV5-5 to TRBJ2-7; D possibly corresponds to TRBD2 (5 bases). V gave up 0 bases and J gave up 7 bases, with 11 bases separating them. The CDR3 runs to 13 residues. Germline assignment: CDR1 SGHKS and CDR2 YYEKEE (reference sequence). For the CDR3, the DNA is TGTGCCAGCAGCTTGGATCGGGGAATGGAGCAGTACTTC. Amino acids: CASSLDRGMEQYF.

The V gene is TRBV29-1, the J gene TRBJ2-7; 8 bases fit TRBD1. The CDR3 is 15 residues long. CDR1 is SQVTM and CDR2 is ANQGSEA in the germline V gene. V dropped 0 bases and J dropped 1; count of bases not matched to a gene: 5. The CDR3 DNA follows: TGCAGCGTTGAAGATAAGGGACAGGATTCCTACGAGCAGTACTTC. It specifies CSVEDKGQDSYEQYF.

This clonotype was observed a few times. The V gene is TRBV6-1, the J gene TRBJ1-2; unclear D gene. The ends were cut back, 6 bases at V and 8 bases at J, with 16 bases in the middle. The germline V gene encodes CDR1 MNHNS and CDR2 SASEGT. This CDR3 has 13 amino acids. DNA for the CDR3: TGTGCCAGCAGAGATACCCGCGGACGCGGCTACACCTTC. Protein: CASRDTRGRGYTF.

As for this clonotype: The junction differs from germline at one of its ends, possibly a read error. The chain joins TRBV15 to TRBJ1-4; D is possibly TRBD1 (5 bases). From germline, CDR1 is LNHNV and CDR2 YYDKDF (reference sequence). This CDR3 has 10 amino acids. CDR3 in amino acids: CATSIRDGPF. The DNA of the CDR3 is TGTGCCACCAGCATAAGGGACGGACCTTTT.

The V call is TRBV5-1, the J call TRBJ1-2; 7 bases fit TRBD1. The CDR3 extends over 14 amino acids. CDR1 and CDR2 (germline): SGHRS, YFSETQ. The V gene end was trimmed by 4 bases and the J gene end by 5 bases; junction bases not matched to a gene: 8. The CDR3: CASSQRPGQYGYTF. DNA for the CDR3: TGCGCCAGCAGCCAACGACCGGGACAGTATGGCTACACCTTC.

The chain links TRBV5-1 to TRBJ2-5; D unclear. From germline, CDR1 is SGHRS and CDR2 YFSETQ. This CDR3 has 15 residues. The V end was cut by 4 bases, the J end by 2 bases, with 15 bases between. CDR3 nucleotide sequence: TGCGCCAGCAGCGCCACCCGGACGGTACAAGAGACCCAGTACTTC. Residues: CASSATRTVQETQYF. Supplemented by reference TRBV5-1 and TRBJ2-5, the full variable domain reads KAGVTQTPRYLIKTRGQQVTLSCSPISGHRSVSWYQQTPGQGLQFLFEYFSETQRNKGNFPGRFSGRQFSNSRSEMNVSTLELGDSALYLCASSATRTVQETQYFGPGTRLLVL.

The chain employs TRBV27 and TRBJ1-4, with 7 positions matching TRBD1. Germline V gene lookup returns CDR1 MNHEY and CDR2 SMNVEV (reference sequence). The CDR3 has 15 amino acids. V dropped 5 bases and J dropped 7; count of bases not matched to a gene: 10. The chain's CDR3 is CASSKAGQDGEKLFF. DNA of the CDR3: TGTGCCAGCAGTAAGGCCGGACAGGACGGTGAAAAACTGTTTTTT.

CDR3 coding DNA: TGCGCCAGCAGACTCGGTATGTTGAACACTGAAGCTTTCTTT. It translates to CASRLGMLNTEAFF. This chain uses TRBV5-1 with TRBJ1-1; D gene unclear. CDR1 is SGHRS and CDR2 is YFSETQ in the germline V gene. This CDR3 spans 14 amino acids. V was pared by 5 bases and J by 0 bases, with 11 bases between.

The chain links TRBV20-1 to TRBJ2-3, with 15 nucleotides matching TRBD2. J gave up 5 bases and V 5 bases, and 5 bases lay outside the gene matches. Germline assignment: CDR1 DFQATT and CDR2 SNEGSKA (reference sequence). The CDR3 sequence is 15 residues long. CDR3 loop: CSARTSGGAVDTQYF. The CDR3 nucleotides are TGCAGTGCTCGGACTAGCGGGGGGGCAGTAGATACGCAGTATTTT.

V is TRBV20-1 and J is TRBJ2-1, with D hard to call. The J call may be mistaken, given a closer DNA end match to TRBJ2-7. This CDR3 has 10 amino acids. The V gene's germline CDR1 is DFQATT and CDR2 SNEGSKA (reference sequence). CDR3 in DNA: TGCAGTGCTCGGTCCAACGAGCAGTACTTC. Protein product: CSARSNEQYF.

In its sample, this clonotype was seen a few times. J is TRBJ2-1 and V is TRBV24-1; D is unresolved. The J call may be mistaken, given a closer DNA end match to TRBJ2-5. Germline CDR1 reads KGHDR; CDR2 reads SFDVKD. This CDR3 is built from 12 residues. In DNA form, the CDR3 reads TGTGCCACCAGTGTTGGGCAAGAGACCCAGTACTTC. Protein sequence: CATSVGQETQYF.

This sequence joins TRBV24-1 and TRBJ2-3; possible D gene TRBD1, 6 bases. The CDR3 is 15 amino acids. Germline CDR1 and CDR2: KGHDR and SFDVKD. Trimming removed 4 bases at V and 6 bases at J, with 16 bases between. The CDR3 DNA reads TGTGCCACCAGTGACCCAACAGGGCCCCAGGATACGCAGTATTTT. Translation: CATSDPTGPQDTQYF.

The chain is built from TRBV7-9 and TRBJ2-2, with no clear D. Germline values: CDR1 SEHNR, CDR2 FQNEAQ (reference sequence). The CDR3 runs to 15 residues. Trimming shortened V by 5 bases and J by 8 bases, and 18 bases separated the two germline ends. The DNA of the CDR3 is TGTGCCAGCAGCCTTTCGACAACCCCGGCGGGGGAGCTGTTTTTT. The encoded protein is CASSLSTTPAGELFF.